A selection of T cell receptor beta chains follows, all from one sample in a study of high-grade serous ovarian cancer treatment subgroups. Profiling relied on immunoSEQ multiplex PCR, and the TCRdb table lists in-frame clones only, not all of them. The sample shows around 9,500 clones, 80% to 90% of them seen only once. Sequences were obtained from tumor tissue. The source of these receptors is a human donor with high-grade serous ovarian cancer. Both conserved end residues are part of each CDR3. D genes are given only for firm matches. Some rows have no size entry. The others give once, few or many, or a class for an expanded clone.

clone_size d_call j_call v_call cdr3_nt cdr3_aa
. . TRBJ2-6 TRBV4-3 TGCGCCAGCAGCCAAGAAACCGGGTCTGGGGCCAACGTCCTGACTTTC CASSQETGSGANVLTF
. . TRBJ2-5 TRBV18 TGTGCCAGCTCACCACAAAGCCAAGAGACCCAGTACTTC CASSPQSQETQYF
. TRBD2 TRBJ2-3 TRBV5-6 TGTGCCAGCAGCTTGCGCCGTAGCGGGTGGAGCACAGATACGCAGTATTTT CASSLRRSGWSTDTQYF
few TRBD1 TRBJ2-7 TRBV15 TGTGCCACCAGCAGGCCGACGGGACAGGGCTCCTACGAGCAGTACTTC CATSRPTGQGSYEQYF
. . TRBJ2-1 TRBV18 TGTGCCAGCTCACGGGCTGATCGTCCCGAGCAGTTCTTC CASSRADRPEQFF
. . TRBJ2-2 TRBV7-3 TGTGCCAGCAGCTTAGGGCTAGCGAGGAACACCGGGGAGCTGTTTTTT CASSLGLARNTGELFF
. . TRBJ1-5 TRBV4-3 TGCGCCAGCAGCCAAGTACGGCAGGGCAGGCAGCCCCAGCATTTT CASSQVRQGRQPQHF
. . TRBJ1-2 TRBV14 TGTGCCAGCAGCCTGTCAGGATTGCATAACTATGGCTACACCTTC CASSLSGLHNYGYTF
. TRBD1 TRBJ2-7 TRBV5-1 TGCGCCAGCAGCTTGGGCGAGGGGGCCCGCGAGCAGTACTTC CASSLGEGAREQYF
few . TRBJ1-5 TRBV19 TGTGCCAGTAGTACCAAAGGGACACCCAAGGGATTCATCCCCCAGCATTTT CASSTKGTPKGFIPQHF
. . TRBJ2-1 TRBV9 TGTGCCAGCAGCGATGCTGGCAATGAGCAGTTCTTC CASSDAGNEQFF
. TRBD1 TRBJ2-1 TRBV11-3 TGTGCCAGCAGCTTAAGACAGGGGGCTTCCTACAATGAGCAGTTCTTC CASSLRQGASYNEQFF
. TRBD2 TRBJ2-3 TRBV7-2 TGTGCCAGCAGCCCTAGGACTAGCGGGGTGACAGATACGCAGTATTTT CASSPRTSGVTDTQYF
. . TRBJ1-2 TRBV10-3 TGTGCCATCAGTGAGAATTCCGAAAACTATGGCTACACCTTC CAISENSENYGYTF
. . TRBJ1-2 TRBV7-2 TGTGCCAGCAGCTTAGTCTCAGGGGACAATGGCTACACCTTC CASSLVSGDNGYTF
. . TRBJ2-5 TRBV11-2 TGTGCCAGCAGCTCATGGGGGAACCAAGAGACCCAGTACTTC CASSSWGNQETQYF
. . TRBJ1-4 TRBV7-2 TGTGCCAGCAGCTCCGGACAGTTTAATGAAAAACTGTTTTTT CASSSGQFNEKLFF
. . TRBJ1-1 TRBV6-1 TGTGCCAGCAGTGAAATCGCCTCTACAGGGTTGGGTGAAGCTTTCTTT CASSEIASTGLGEAFF
. TRBD1 TRBJ2-1 TRBV18 TGTGCCAGCTCAAAGGGACAGCAAAACAATGAGCAGTTCTTC CASSKGQQNNEQFF
few . TRBJ1-1 TRBV19 TGTGCCAGTAGTGTAGTCGTCAGGGAAACTGAAGCTTTCTTT CASSVVVRETEAFF
. . TRBJ2-7 TRBV28 TGTGCCAGCAGTTTATCATGGGGCTACGAGCAGTACTTC CASSLSWGYEQYF
. . TRBJ2-5 TRBV20-1 TGCAGTCTGGAACGGTTGGAGACCCAGTACTTC CSLERLETQYF
. . TRBJ1-1 TRBV6-5 TGTGCCAGCAGTGCCCCCACAGGAAACACTGAAGCTTTCTTT CASSAPTGNTEAFF
once TRBD1 TRBJ1-4 TRBV2 TGTGCCAGCAGTGTACAGGGGCGAATGATTAATGAAAAACTGTTTTTT CASSVQGRMINEKLFF
. . TRBJ1-3 TRBV7-9 TGTGCCAGCAGGCAAGCCTCTAACGTAGGCACTGGAAACACCATATATTTT CASRQASNVGTGNTIYF
. . TRBJ2-7 TRBV7-2 TGTGCCAGCAGCAATCTCAAGCAAGGTGGATACGAGCAGTACTTC CASSNLKQGGYEQYF
once . TRBJ1-5 TRBV7-6 TGTGCCAGCAGCCCTGCCGGAGGGGGCAATCAGCCCCAGCATTTT CASSPAGGGNQPQHF
. TRBD1 TRBJ2-7 TRBV29-1 TGCAGCGTTGAAAGGGGGACAGGGACCGAGCAGTACTTC CSVERGTGTEQYF
. TRBD1 TRBJ2-7 TRBV7-9 TGTGCCAGCAGCCTGAAGACAGGGGGGACCTACGAGCAGTACTTC CASSLKTGGTYEQYF
. . TRBJ2-7 TRBV5-1 TGCGCCAGCAGCCGGGACACAGCCTACGAGCAGTACTTC CASSRDTAYEQYF
. TRBD1 TRBJ2-3 TRBV28 TGTGCCAGCAGTTGGGACAGGGAGGACGCAGATACGCAGTATTTT CASSWDREDADTQYF
. . TRBJ1-3 TRBV5-4 TGTGCCAGCAGCTTGGAGAGAAACTCTGGAAACACCATATATTTT CASSLERNSGNTIYF
. . TRBJ2-7 TRBV28 TGTGCCAGCAGTTTCGCCTACGAGCAGTACTTC CASSFAYEQYF
. TRBD2 TRBJ2-2 TRBV28 TGTGCTACCATGGATCTAGCGGGAGGTTGGACCGGGGAGCTGTTTTTT CATMDLAGGWTGELFF
. . TRBJ1-5 TRBV2 TGTGCCAGCAACCCCCAGGGGAGCAATCAGCCCCAGCATTTT CASNPQGSNQPQHF
few . TRBJ1-5 TRBV2 TGTGCCAGCAGGGCACAGGGGCCCCAGCATTTT CASRAQGPQHF
. TRBD2 TRBJ2-3 TRBV5-4 TGTGCCAGCAGCTTGGGGGGACTAGCGGAGCCGACAGATACGCAGTATTTT CASSLGGLAEPTDTQYF
. . TRBJ2-2 TRBV7-2 TGTGCCAGCAGCTTAGGAGGCCCCGGCACCGGGGAGCTGTTTTTT CASSLGGPGTGELFF
. . TRBJ2-3 TRBV2 TGTGCCAGTGGGGGAGGGGGAACAGATACGCAGTATTTT CASGGGGTDTQYF
. TRBD2 TRBJ2-1 TRBV14 TGTGCCAGCAGCCAAGTTACGGGAGGGCCGATTGAGCAGTTCTTC CASSQVTGGPIEQFF
. . TRBJ2-1 TRBV19 TGTGCCAGTAGTATTCGAGGAGGTAGCGGCTCCTACAATGAGCAGTTCTTC CASSIRGGSGSYNEQFF
. . TRBJ1-3 TRBV30 TGTGCCTGGAGTGGTGGGGGCTCTGGAAACACCATATATTTT CAWSGGGSGNTIYF
. . TRBJ1-2 TRBV30 TGTGCCTGGGGACCAGCGGGGTACACCTTC CAWGPAGYTF
. . TRBJ1-6 TRBV5-6 TGTGCCAGCAGCTTGGGCAGGCTTGGATCACCCCTCCACTTT CASSLGRLGSPLHF
few . TRBJ2-1 TRBV11-2 TGTGCCAGCAGCTTTCTATGGAGCTCTAACAATGAGCAGTTCTTC CASSFLWSSNNEQFF
. TRBD2 TRBJ2-1 TRBV18 TGTGCCAGCTCACCGCGGGAGGGGTCCTACAATGAGCAGTTCTTC CASSPREGSYNEQFF
. . TRBJ2-7 TRBV4-3 TGCGCCAGCAGCCAAAGTCCGGACCGAAACACCTACGAGCAGTACTTC CASSQSPDRNTYEQYF
. . TRBJ2-2 TRBV5-4 TGTGCCAGCAGCTTGCCTTGGCAGGGAAACACCGGGGAGCTGTTTTTT CASSLPWQGNTGELFF
. . TRBJ2-6 TRBV27 TGTGCCAGCAGTTTAAGTATCTCTGGGGCCAACGTCCTGACTTTC CASSLSISGANVLTF
. TRBD2 TRBJ2-5 TRBV28 TGTGCCAGCAGTGAGACTAGCGCAACTAGCGCCCAGTACTTC CASSETSATSAQYF
. TRBD2 TRBJ2-5 TRBV7-2 TGTGCCAGCAGCAGCACTAGCGGGGGGGCCGTAGAGACCCAGTACTTC CASSSTSGGAVETQYF
. . TRBJ1-1 TRBV30 TGTGCCTGGGGGACTTTTGAAGCTTTCTTT CAWGTFEAFF
. . TRBJ1-1 TRBV19 TGTGCCAGTAGGAACGGATTATTTAACACTGAAGCTTTCTTT CASRNGLFNTEAFF